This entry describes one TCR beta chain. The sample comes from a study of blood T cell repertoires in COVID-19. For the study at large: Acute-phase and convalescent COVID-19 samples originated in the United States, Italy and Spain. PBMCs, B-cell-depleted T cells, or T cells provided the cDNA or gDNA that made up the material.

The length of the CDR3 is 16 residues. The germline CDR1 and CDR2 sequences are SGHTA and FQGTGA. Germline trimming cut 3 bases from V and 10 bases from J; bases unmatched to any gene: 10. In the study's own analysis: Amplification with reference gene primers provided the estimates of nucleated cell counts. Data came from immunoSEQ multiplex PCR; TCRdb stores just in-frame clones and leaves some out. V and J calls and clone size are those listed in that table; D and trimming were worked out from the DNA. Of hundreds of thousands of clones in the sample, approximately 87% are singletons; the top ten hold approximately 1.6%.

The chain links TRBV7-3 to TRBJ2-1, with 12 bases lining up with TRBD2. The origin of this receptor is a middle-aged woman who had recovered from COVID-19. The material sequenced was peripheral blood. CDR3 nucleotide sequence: TGTGCCAGCAGCTTGGCTAGCGGGGGGGCGCCGGACGAGCAGTTCTTC. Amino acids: CASSLASGGAPDEQFF.